This T cell receptor (beta chain) was sequenced in a study of shared clonotypes between healthy human individuals. Partitioning of CD4+ cells yielded a CD45RA+ naive subset and a CD45RA-negative memory subset. This clone was seen just once. Using immunoSEQ multiplex PCR, the repertoire was profiled, and TCRdb retains in-frame clones only, with some absent. The sample carries about 2.4 million clones, approximately 93% recorded once. The trim removed 3 bases at V and 4 bases at J, leaving 3 bases unmatched. Looked up from germline, CDR1 is SQVTM and CDR2 is ANQGSEA. The CDR3 contains 14 residues. Sequences were obtained from naive CD4+ T cells from PBMCs. Subset meaning: CD45RA+ positively selected. The receptor was derived from a man younger than 35 in good health. Some clones in this sample may be carry-over from other donors' samples. This chain uses TRBV29-1 with TRBJ2-3; 11 bases line up with TRBD1. CDR3 nucleotide sequence: TGCAGCGTTGACGGACAGGGGGCCTCAGATACGCAGTATTTT. This translates into CSVDGQGASDTQYF.